These T cell receptor beta chains were read from a single sample in a study of cytomegalovirus exposure and HLA in healthy donors. TCRdb's table, derived via immunoSEQ multiplex PCR, lists solely in-frame clones and lacks some. The data show fewer than 140,000 clones, with just over 70% seen just once and 0.79% held by the top ten. Material for sequencing was PBMCs. The source is a boy younger than 18 in good health and CMV-seronegative. The CDR3 runs from the conserved cysteine through the conserved F or W. Fields, in order: D gene, J gene, V gene, clone size, CDR3 length, CDR3 protein, CDR3 DNA. A D gene is named only where the DNA matches it firmly. Not every row has a clone size; where given, it reads once, few, many or a size class.

NA,TRBJ2-7,TRBV6-1,NA,15,CASTQGRGLFYEQYF,TGTGCCAGCACCCAAGGGCGGGGACTCTTCTACGAGCAGTACTTC
NA,TRBJ1-1,TRBV30,few,13,CAWRNRENTEAFF,TGTGCCTGGAGGAACAGGGAGAACACTGAAGCTTTCTTT
NA,TRBJ2-1,TRBV27,NA,12,CASSLTRNEQFF,TGTGCCAGCAGTTTGACTCGCAATGAGCAGTTCTTC
TRBD1,TRBJ1-1,TRBV11-1,NA,16,CASSLMAGGKNTEAFF,TGTGCCAGCAGCTTAATGGCAGGGGGCAAAAACACTGAAGCTTTCTTT
NA,TRBJ1-2,TRBV10-3,NA,13,CAISESTGHGYTF,TGTGCCATCAGTGAGTCTACAGGGCATGGCTACACCTTC
NA,TRBJ2-1,TRBV9,few,16,CASSPGGRGSYNEQFF,TGTGCCAGCAGCCCAGGGGGGCGAGGTTCCTACAATGAGCAGTTCTTC
TRBD1,TRBJ2-7,TRBV7-2,NA,14,CASSSDDRAWKQYF,TGTGCCAGCAGCTCAGATGACAGGGCGTGGAAGCAGTACTTC
NA,TRBJ2-7,TRBV6-6,NA,16,CASSYSPRGGTYEQYF,TGTGCCAGCAGTTACTCCCCTCGTGGGGGGACCTACGAGCAGTACTTC
TRBD2,TRBJ2-7,TRBV28,NA,14,CASSGLAGSYEQYF,TGTGCCAGCAGTGGACTAGCGGGTTCCTACGAGCAGTACTTC
NA,TRBJ2-3,TRBV7-2,NA,17,CASSLDGRTSGTDTQYF,TGTGCCAGCAGCTTAGACGGCAGGACTTCGGGCACAGATACGCAGTATTTT
NA,TRBJ1-1,TRBV30,NA,14,CAWSPPQINTEAFF,TGTGCCTGGAGTCCACCTCAGATTAACACTGAAGCTTTCTTT
TRBD1,TRBJ1-4,TRBV5-4,NA,15,CASSATGATNEKLFF,TGTGCCAGCAGCGCAACAGGGGCCACTAATGAAAAACTGTTTTTT
NA,TRBJ1-4,TRBV4-1,NA,16,CASSQGFGATNEKLFF,TGCGCCAGCAGCCAAGGATTTGGGGCAACTAATGAAAAACTATTTTTT
NA,TRBJ1-2,TRBV29-1,NA,14,CSVAPKTGAYGYTF,TGCAGCGTTGCCCCAAAGACAGGTGCCTATGGCTACACCTTC
TRBD1,TRBJ2-1,TRBV25-1,NA,15,CASSEWGTGGNEQFF,TGTGCCAGCAGTGAATGGGGGACAGGGGGAAATGAGCAGTTCTTC
TRBD1,TRBJ2-7,TRBV5-4,NA,15,CASSRPGQGAEEQYF,TGTGCCAGCAGCCGTCCGGGACAGGGGGCGGAGGAGCAGTACTTC
TRBD1,TRBJ1-1,TRBV5-4,few,14,CASSPGQGNTEAFF,TGTGCCAGCAGCCCCGGACAGGGGAACACTGAAGCTTTCTTT
NA,TRBJ1-5,TRBV2,NA,16,CASSEPQGVRNQPQHF,TGTGCCAGCAGTGAACCACAGGGTGTTCGCAATCAGCCCCAGCATTTT
NA,TRBJ2-3,TRBV6-6,NA,13,CASSYSQTDTQYF,TGTGCCAGCAGTTACTCGCAGACAGATACGCAGTATTTT
TRBD2,TRBJ2-1,TRBV5-4,NA,16,CASSWGLAGSYNEQFF,TGTGCCAGCAGCTGGGGACTAGCGGGGTCCTACAATGAGCAGTTCTTC
NA,TRBJ2-3,TRBV19,NA,11,CASSIQDTQYF,TGTGCCAGTAGTATTCAAGATACGCAGTATTTT
TRBD1,TRBJ1-1,TRBV19,NA,15,CASSMDFVGQGEAFF,TGTGCCAGTAGTATGGATTTCGTCGGACAGGGGGAAGCTTTCTTT
TRBD1,TRBJ1-3,TRBV9,NA,16,CASSAGATGTGNTIYF,TGTGCCAGCAGCGCAGGAGCGACAGGGACTGGAAACACCATATATTTT
NA,TRBJ2-5,TRBV12-2,few,14,CASRPADRGETQYF,TGTGCAAGTCGACCGGCCGATAGAGGAGAGACCCAGTACTTC
NA,TRBJ2-5,TRBV5-4,once,15,CASSLGPAYQETQYF,TGTGCCAGCAGCTTGGGCCCTGCGTACCAAGAGACCCAGTACTTC
TRBD2,TRBJ2-1,TRBV6-5,NA,14,CAGALAGEYNEQFF,TGTGCCGGGGCACTAGCGGGGGAATACAATGAGCAGTTCTTC
TRBD2,TRBJ2-1,TRBV5-1,NA,16,CASSSGGGLAANEQFF,TGCGCCAGCAGCAGTGGGGGAGGACTAGCGGCCAATGAGCAGTTCTTC
NA,TRBJ1-3,TRBV5-6,NA,16,CASSSREHIGENTIYF,TGTGCCAGCAGCTCCCGCGAGCATATTGGAGAAAACACCATATATTTT
TRBD2,TRBJ2-7,TRBV27,NA,14,CASSLAGRAYEQYF,TGTGCCAGCAGTTTAGCGGGGAGGGCCTACGAGCAGTACTTC